The clone carrying this T cell receptor beta chain was found once. What it binds is not known. This CDR3 region has 12 residues. The germline gives CDR1 SGHVS, CDR2 FQNEAQ. Deletions cut 5 bases from V and 9 bases from J, with 11 bases between. This entry belongs to a study of T cells in Graves' hyperthyroidism and ophthalmopathy. Regarding the study as a whole: The model anticipated ophthalmopathy a median around six months pre-onset. Most clonotypes expanded in the thyroid (above 0.001) were also present in blood.

Amplification of TCR beta CDR3 regions used RNA as the template. A first-round RT-PCR of the TCR CDR3 used the HTBI primer set. TCRdb recomputed calls from the multiplex PCR reads with MiXCR, one row per CDR3 protein. The table lists 400,000 to 600,000 distinct CDR3 sequences, more than 15% of them singletons. The authors obtained PBMCs from 9 to 10 ml of fresh peripheral blood. This TCR came from a woman aged 25 to 39 with Graves' ophthalmopathy. V is TRBV7-8 and J is TRBJ1-5, with TRBD1 as a possible D gene (5 bases). Sequenced material: blood. The CDR3 here is CASSLSGRPQHF. Here the CDR3 DNA reads TGTGCCAGCAGCCTTTCAGGGAGGCCCCAGCATTTT.